This TCR beta chain came from a study of CD8+CD57+ T cells in acquired aplastic anemia. V lost 7 bases, J lost 5 bases, and 12 bases lay in between. From germline, CDR1 is SNHLY and CDR2 FYNNEI. The length of the CDR3 is 13 residues. Both TCR beta VDJ combination and CDR3 sequence profiling were carried out. Genomic DNA was the template for this profiling. TCRdb analysed the reads with MiXCR anew, one entry per CDR3 protein. The data contain under 200,000 distinct CDR3 sequences, around three fifths of them seen just once; the ten biggest clones take up 46%. The rearrangement uses TRBV2 and TRBJ1-5; D is unresolved. The sequencing sample was made of sorted CD4+, CD8+, or CD8+CD57+ T cells (not recorded which) from PBMCs. The TCR sequence derives from a human donor with severe aplastic anemia or a healthy control (not recorded which). CDR3 region: CASNLGIDQPQHF. The CDR3 DNA sequence: TGTGCCAGCAATTTGGGAATAGATCAGCCCCAGCATTTT.